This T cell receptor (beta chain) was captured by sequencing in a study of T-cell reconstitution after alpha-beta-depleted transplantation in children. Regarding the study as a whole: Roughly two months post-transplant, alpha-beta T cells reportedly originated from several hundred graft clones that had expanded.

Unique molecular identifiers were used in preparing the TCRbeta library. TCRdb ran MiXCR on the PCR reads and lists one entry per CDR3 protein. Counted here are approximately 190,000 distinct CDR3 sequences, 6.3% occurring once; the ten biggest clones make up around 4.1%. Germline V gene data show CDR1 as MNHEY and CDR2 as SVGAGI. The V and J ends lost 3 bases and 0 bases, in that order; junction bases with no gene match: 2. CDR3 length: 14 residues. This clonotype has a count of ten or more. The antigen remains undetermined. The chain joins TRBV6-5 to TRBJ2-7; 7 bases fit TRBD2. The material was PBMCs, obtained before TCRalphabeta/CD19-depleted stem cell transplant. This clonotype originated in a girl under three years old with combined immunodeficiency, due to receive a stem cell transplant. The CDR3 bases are TGTGCCAGCAGTTATGCGGGGGACTCCTACGAGCAGTACTTC. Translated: CASSYAGDSYEQYF.